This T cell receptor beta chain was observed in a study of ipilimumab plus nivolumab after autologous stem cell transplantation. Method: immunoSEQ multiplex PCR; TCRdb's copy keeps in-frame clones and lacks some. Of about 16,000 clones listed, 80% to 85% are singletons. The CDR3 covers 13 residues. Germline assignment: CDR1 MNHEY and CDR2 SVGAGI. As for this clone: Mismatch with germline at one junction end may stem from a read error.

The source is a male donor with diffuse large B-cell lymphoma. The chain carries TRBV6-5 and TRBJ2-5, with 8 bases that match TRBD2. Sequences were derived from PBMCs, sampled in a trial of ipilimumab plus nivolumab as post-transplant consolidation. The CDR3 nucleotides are TGTGCCAGCAGTTACAAGGGACTAGAGTTTGAGAACTTC. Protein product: CASSYKGLEFENF.